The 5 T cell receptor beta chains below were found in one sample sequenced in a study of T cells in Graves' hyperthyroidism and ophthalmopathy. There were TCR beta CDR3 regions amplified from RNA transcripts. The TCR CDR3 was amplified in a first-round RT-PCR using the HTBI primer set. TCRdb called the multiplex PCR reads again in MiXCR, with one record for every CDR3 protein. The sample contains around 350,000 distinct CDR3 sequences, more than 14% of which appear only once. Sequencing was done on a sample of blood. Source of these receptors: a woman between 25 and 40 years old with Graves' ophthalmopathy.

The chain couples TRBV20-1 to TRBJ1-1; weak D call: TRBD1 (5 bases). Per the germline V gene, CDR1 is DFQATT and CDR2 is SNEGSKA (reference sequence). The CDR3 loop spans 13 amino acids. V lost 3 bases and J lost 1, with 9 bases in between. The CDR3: CSARGPENTEAFF. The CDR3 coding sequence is TGCAGTGCTAGGGGACCGGAGAACACTGAAGCTTTCTTT.

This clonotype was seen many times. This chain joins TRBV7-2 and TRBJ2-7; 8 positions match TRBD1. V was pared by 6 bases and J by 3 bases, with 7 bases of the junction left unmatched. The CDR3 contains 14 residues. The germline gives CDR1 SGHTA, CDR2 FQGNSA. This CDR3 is CASSQSTGGYEQYF. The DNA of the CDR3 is TGTGCCAGCAGTCAATCTACAGGGGGCTACGAGCAGTACTTC.

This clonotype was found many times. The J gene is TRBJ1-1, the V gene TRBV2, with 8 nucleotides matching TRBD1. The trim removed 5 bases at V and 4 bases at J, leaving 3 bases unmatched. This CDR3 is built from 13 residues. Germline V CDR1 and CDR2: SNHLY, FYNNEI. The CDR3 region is CASSMTGVTEAFF. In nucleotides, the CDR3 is TGTGCCAGCAGTATGACAGGGGTCACTGAAGCTTTCTTT.

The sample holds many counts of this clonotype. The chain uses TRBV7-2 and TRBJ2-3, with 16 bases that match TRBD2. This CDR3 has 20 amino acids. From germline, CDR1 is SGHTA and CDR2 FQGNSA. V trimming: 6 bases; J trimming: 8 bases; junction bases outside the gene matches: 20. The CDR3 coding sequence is TGTGCCAGCAGACCCCGACCGGGACTAGCGGGGGGGCCCCCAGCTGCTACGCAGTATTTT. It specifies CASRPRPGLAGGPPAATQYF.

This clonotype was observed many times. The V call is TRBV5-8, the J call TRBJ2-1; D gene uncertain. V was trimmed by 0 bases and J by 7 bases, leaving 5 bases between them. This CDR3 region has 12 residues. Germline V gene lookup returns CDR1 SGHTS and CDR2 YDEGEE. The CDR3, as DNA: TGTGCCAGCAGCTTGGGGGTGAATGAGCAGTTCTTC. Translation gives CASSLGVNEQFF.